This T cell receptor beta chain was sequenced for a study of neoadjuvant anti-PD-1 for oral cavity cancer. This clone came up a few times. Patients had newly diagnosed, untreated stage II-IVA oral cavity squamous cell carcinoma. Measured with immunoSEQ multiplex PCR; TCRdb has only the in-frame clones, and not every one. The table includes 11,000 to 15,000 clones, around 62% detected once. The CDR3 extends over 15 amino acids. V lost 0 bases to trimming and J lost 6 bases, with 11 bases between them. In germline, CDR1 is MNHEY, CDR2 SVGAGI. The receptor comes from a person aged 35-79 years with oral cavity squamous cell carcinoma. Sequences were derived from PBMCs, sampled before nivolumab (anti-PD-1) treatment. V is TRBV6-5 and J is TRBJ2-2, with D perhaps TRBD1 or TRBD2 (5 bases each). The CDR3 reads CASSYSGTRAGELFF. The DNA of the CDR3 is TGTGCCAGCAGTTACTCGGGGACGAGAGCCGGGGAGCTGTTTTTT.